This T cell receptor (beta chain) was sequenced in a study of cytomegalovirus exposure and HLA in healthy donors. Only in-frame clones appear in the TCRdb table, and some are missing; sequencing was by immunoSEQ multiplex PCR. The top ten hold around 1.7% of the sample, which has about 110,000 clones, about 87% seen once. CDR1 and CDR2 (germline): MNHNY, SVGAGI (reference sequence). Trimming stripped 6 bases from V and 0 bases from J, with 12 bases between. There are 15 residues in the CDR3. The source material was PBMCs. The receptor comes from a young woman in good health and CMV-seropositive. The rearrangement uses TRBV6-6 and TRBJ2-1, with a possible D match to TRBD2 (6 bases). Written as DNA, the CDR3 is TGTGCCAGCAGCCTCGGGGGATACTCCTACAATGAGCAGTTCTTC. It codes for CASSLGGYSYNEQFF.